Below, one T cell receptor (beta chain) is given with its context. The antigen is unknown. Trimming took off 5 bases at V and 2 bases at J, with 9 bases between the two ends. Germline CDR1 and CDR2: SQVTM and ANQGSEA. The CDR3 runs 12 residues. This entry belongs to a study of T cell repertoires and HLA-DP antigens. Study background: The donors, ranging 18-to-29 to 60-to-69 years, included a couple of males and one female.

Study-wide results and caveats: Total CD4+ responders were stimulated by HeLa antigen-presenting cells. No separate analysis of naive versus memory CD4+ cells was done.

Profiled with immunoSEQ multiplex PCR; TCRdb holds only in-frame clones, not every one. The data contain about 73,000 clones, around three quarters of them singletons. The genes are TRBV29-1 and TRBJ1-1; no definite D call. Source material: CD4+ T cells from PBMCs. The receptor's source is a man aged 55 to 70 in good health and CMV-seronegative. The CDR3 coding sequence is TGCAGCGTTTCAGCCCGCAACACTGAAGCTTTCTTT. The encoded protein is CSVSARNTEAFF. Using reference TRBV29-1 and TRBJ1-1 for the parts outside the CDR3, the full variable domain is SAVISQKPSRDICQRGTSLTIQCQVDSQVTMMFWYRQQPGQSLTLIATANQGSEATYESGFVIDKFPISRPNLTFSTLTVSNMSPEDSSIYLCSVSARNTEAFFGQGTRLTVV.